This TCR beta chain was sequenced for a study of T-cell reconstitution after alpha-beta-depleted transplantation in children. V lost 4 bases to trimming and J lost 4 bases, with 16 bases between them. This CDR3 comprises 15 residues. The germline V gene has CDR1 MNHEY and CDR2 SVGAGI. During its preparation, the TCRbeta library received unique molecular identifiers. MiXCR, applied by TCRdb to the PCR reads, yields one record per CDR3 protein. The sample lists around 480,000 distinct CDR3 sequences, approximately 30% seen once, with around 2.3% in the top ten. The clonotype was recovered from a human donor who donated a stem cell graft to a child with aplastic anemia. The V and J genes are TRBV6-5 and TRBJ1-2; D may be TRBD1 (6 bases). This sample comprised PBMCs from the stem cell graft donor, obtained from the stem cell graft. CDR3 nucleotide sequence: TGTGCCAGCAGTTCCGTACAGGGAGGGTTCTATGGCTACACCTTC. This gives the protein CASSSVQGGFYGYTF.